Listed here are 29 T cell receptor beta chains from one sample, sequenced in a study of blood T cells in healthy people across ages. A second PCR, run for about 7 to 11 cycles, used a sample-barcoded 5' primer plus a J-beta primer mix. MiXCR, applied by TCRdb to the 5' RACE reads, yields one record per CDR3 protein. This table has about 970,000 distinct CDR3 sequences, roughly half appearing once. Sequenced input: blood. These receptors all stem from a woman aged 60-75 years in good health.

This clonotype was detected a few times. V is TRBV7-9 and J is TRBJ2-5, with TRBD2 matching 10 bases. Germline trimming cut 5 bases from V and 2 bases from J; bases unmatched to any gene: 8. The CDR3 has 16 amino acids. Germline V lookup: CDR1 SEHNR, CDR2 FQNEAQ (reference sequence). The CDR3 loop is CASSPGTSAIQETQYF. The CDR3 DNA reads as TGTGCCAGCAGCCCCGGGACTAGCGCAATACAAGAGACCCAGTACTTC.

The chain uses TRBV5-1 and TRBJ2-7; TRBD2 matches 8 bases. Per germline, CDR1 SGHRS and CDR2 YFSETQ. The trim removed 0 bases at V and 3 bases at J, leaving 5 bases unmatched. CDR3 size: 15 residues. Written as DNA, the CDR3 is TGCGCCAGCAGCTTGGAGTCTAGCGGGTACTACGAGCAGTACTTC. Protein product: CASSLESSGYYEQYF.

This clonotype was seen only a few times. V is TRBV20-1 and J is TRBJ2-7; 7 bases are shared with TRBD2. The germline CDR1 and CDR2 sequences are DFQATT and SNEGSKA (reference sequence). The V segment lost 0 bases and the J segment 3 bases; nucleotides outside the gene matches: 11. This CDR3 is 16 amino acids long. CDR3 nucleotides: TGCAGTGCTAGAGAGGGGTCTGGCGGGAGAGTCTACGAGCAGTACTTC. This codes for CSAREGSGGRVYEQYF.

V usage is TRBV6-5 and J usage is TRBJ2-1; D call uncertain. The CDR3 extends over 14 amino acids. From germline, CDR1 is MNHEY and CDR2 SVGAGI. V lost 4 bases to trimming and J lost 3 bases, with 10 bases between them. The chain's CDR3 is CASSFPGGYNEQFF. The CDR3 DNA sequence: TGTGCCAGCAGTTTCCCCGGCGGCTACAATGAGCAGTTCTTC.

Ten or more counts support this clonotype. The chain joins TRBV27 to TRBJ1-2; D is unresolved. The V gene lost 5 bases and the J gene lost 4 bases, with 14 bases spanning the gap. Per germline, CDR1 MNHEY and CDR2 SMNVEV (reference sequence). The CDR3 length is 14 residues. This CDR3 is CASSKSPPGYGYTF. The CDR3 nucleotides read TGTGCCAGCAGTAAGAGCCCCCCGGGCTATGGCTACACCTTC.

The sample holds a few counts of this clonotype. The chain carries TRBV5-1 and TRBJ2-1; no definite D call. This CDR3 is 13 amino acids long. Trimming left V 4 bases short and J 5 bases short, with 10 bases between. Germline V gives CDR1 SGHRS, CDR2 YFSETQ. DNA for the CDR3: TGCGCCAGCAGCATCGCCAGGCACAATGAGCAGTTCTTC. Encoded protein: CASSIARHNEQFF. Together with reference TRBV5-1 and TRBJ2-1, the CDR3 gives the full variable domain: KAGVTQTPRYLIKTRGQQVTLSCSPISGHRSVSWYQQTPGQGLQFLFEYFSETQRNKGNFPGRFSGRQFSNSRSEMNVSTLELGDSALYLCASSIARHNEQFFGPGTRLTVL.

The chain links TRBV20-1 to TRBJ2-7; possibly TRBD1 for D (5 bases). Germline V gene data show CDR1 as DFQATT and CDR2 as SNEGSKA (reference sequence). This CDR3 has 13 amino acids. V shed 2 bases and J shed 3 bases, with 11 bases lying between them. Here the CDR3 DNA reads TGCAGTGCTAGAAGACAGACAAACTACGAGCAGTACTTC. It yields the protein CSARRQTNYEQYF.

This clonotype appeared a few times. The V call is TRBV12-3 or TRBV12-4, the J call TRBJ1-2; the D gene is possibly TRBD1 (6 bases). Between the trimmed V and J ends, which lost 7 bases and 3 bases, there was a span of 15 bases. There are 14 residues in the CDR3. DNA of the CDR3: TGTGCCAGCAACACGGACAGATTTGACTATGGCTACACCTTC. As protein: CASNTDRFDYGYTF.

Remarks on this clonotype: It may be a read error: a sequence one base away is much more abundant. The J gene is TRBJ2-1, the V gene TRBV6-1; D is ambiguous. The V and J ends lost 0 bases and 10 bases respectively, with 4 bases between them. The CDR3 covers 11 residues. Germline CDR1 is MNHNS and CDR2 is SASEGT. CDR3: CASSEAYEQFF. The CDR3 DNA reads as TGTGCCAGCAGTGAAGCCTACGAGCAGTTCTTC.

The chain has TRBV28 and TRBJ1-2; D remains unclear. Per germline, CDR1 MDHEN and CDR2 SYDVKM. This CDR3 region has 12 residues. The CDR3 DNA is TGTGCGGCAGAGTCTAGATCCTATGGCTACACCTTC. Its translation: CAAESRSYGYTF.

This chain uses TRBV4-1 with TRBJ2-5, with 10 bases that match TRBD2. The CDR3 has 19 residues. After removal of 4 bases from V and 5 bases from J, the junction contained 19 bases not matched to a gene. Germline values: CDR1 MGHRA, CDR2 YSYEKL. DNA for the CDR3: TGCGCCAGCAGCCTTCACACACTAGCGGGGAGGAGGGCTGGGGAGACCCAGTACTTC. Translation: CASSLHTLAGRRAGETQYF.

This clonotype was seen a few times. V is TRBV7-2 and J is TRBJ2-1; 8 nucleotides line up with TRBD1. This CDR3 is 13 amino acids long. The V gene end was trimmed by 7 bases and the J gene end by 6 bases; junction bases not matched to a gene: 5. Germline loops: CDR1 SGHTA, CDR2 FQGNSA. CDR3 DNA: TGTGCCAGCACCTGGACAGGGCGCAATGAGCAGTTCTTC. It translates to CASTWTGRNEQFF. Supplemented by reference TRBV7-2 and TRBJ2-1, the full variable domain reads GAGVSQSPSNKVTEKGKDVELRCDPISGHTALYWYRQSLGQGLEFLIYFQGNSAPDKSGLPSDRFSAERTGGSVSTLTIQRTQQEDSAVYLCASTWTGRNEQFFGPGTRLTVL.

This clonotype was detected only a few times. The J gene is TRBJ2-3, the V gene TRBV7-2; D perhaps matches TRBD2 (7 bases). V was pared by 5 bases and J by 14 bases, with 17 bases between. This CDR3 spans 12 amino acids. Germline-derived CDR1 and CDR2 are SGHTA and FQGNSA. In nucleotides, the CDR3 is TGTGCCAGCAGCACGGTCGGGGGGCGTGTGTATTTT. The encoded protein is CASSTVGGRVYF. The variable domain in full, completed from reference TRBV7-2 and TRBJ2-3, reads GAGVSQSPSNKVTEKGKDVELRCDPISGHTALYWYRQSLGQGLEFLIYFQGNSAPDKSGLPSDRFSAERTGGSVSTLTIQRTQQEDSAVYLCASSTVGGRVYFGPGTRLTVL.

The chain couples TRBV6-1 to TRBJ2-5, with D possibly being TRBD1 or TRBD2 (5 bases each). The DNA end is more similar to TRBJ2-7, so the J call may be wrong. CDR3 length: 14 amino acids. The germline V gene has CDR1 MNHNS and CDR2 SASEGT. The CDR3 nucleotides are TGTGCCAGCAGTACCCGGGACCTCGCCAACGAGCAGTACTTC. Translated: CASSTRDLANEQYF.

This clonotype was seen a few times. The chain combines TRBV9 with TRBJ2-5; TRBD2 might be the D (6 bases). V shed 0 bases and J shed 1 base, with 16 bases lying between them. The CDR3 has 17 amino acids. Germline V gives CDR1 SGDLS, CDR2 YYNGEE. CDR3 nucleotides: TGTGCCAGCAGCGTAGCCCCCCTCGGGAGCCTCCAAGAGACCCAGTACTTC. Protein sequence: CASSVAPLGSLQETQYF.

This chain links TRBV2 with TRBJ2-7, with 9 bases identical to TRBD2. The CDR3 length is 15 residues. V lost 7 bases, J lost 3 bases, and 10 bases stayed unmatched. In germline, CDR1 is SNHLY, CDR2 FYNNEI. In nucleotides, the CDR3 is TGTGCCAGCAATGAGGCTAGCGGGAAACACTACGAGCAGTACTTC. This sequence encodes CASNEASGKHYEQYF.

This clonotype was seen more than once but under ten times. This chain uses TRBV2 with TRBJ2-3; 10 nucleotides agree with TRBD2. Germline CDR1 and CDR2: SNHLY and FYNNEI. Losses at the gene ends were 11 bases for V and 6 bases for J; bases not matched to a gene: 11. The CDR3 length is 14 residues. DNA of the CDR3: TGTGCCGTCCAAGCGGGAGGGGCACTTGATACGCAGTATTTT. This codes for CAVQAGGALDTQYF.

The count of this clonotype is one. The chain uses TRBV2 and TRBJ2-3; tentatively, D is TRBD2 (6 bases). The length of the CDR3 is 13 residues. The V gene's germline CDR1 is SNHLY and CDR2 FYNNEI. Trimming stripped 10 bases from V and 0 bases from J, with 11 bases between. Here the CDR3 DNA reads TGTGCCACCAGAGGGACTAGCACAGATACGCAGTATTTT. Amino acids: CATRGTSTDTQYF. The full variable domain, rest sourced from reference TRBV2 and TRBJ2-3, is EPEVTQTPSHQVTQMGQEVILRCVPISNHLYFYWYRQILGQKVEFLVSFYNNEISEKSEIFDDQFSVERPDGSNFTLKIRSTKLEDSAMYFCATRGTSTDTQYFGPGTRLTVL.

The chain has TRBV20-1 and TRBJ2-3; possibly TRBD2 for D (6 bases). Germline V gives CDR1 DFQATT, CDR2 SNEGSKA (reference sequence). V was shortened by 2 bases and J by 2 bases, with 11 bases between the two germline ends. This CDR3 is 14 amino acids long. The CDR3 loop is CSARLRDPTDTQYF. The CDR3 region has the DNA TGCAGTGCTAGACTGCGGGATCCCACAGATACGCAGTATTTT.

The gene calls are TRBV25-1 and TRBJ2-1; possibly TRBD2 for D (6 bases). The length of the CDR3 is 22 residues. V dropped 4 bases and J dropped 0 bases, with 31 bases sitting between them. The germline V gene encodes CDR1 MGHDK and CDR2 SYGVNS. The CDR3 region is CASSGVPAFTGVLLSSYNEQFF. CDR3 DNA: TGTGCCAGCAGTGGGGTCCCGGCTTTTACGGGAGTGCTCCTAAGCTCCTACAATGAGCAGTTCTTC. Full variable domain (outside the CDR3, taken from reference TRBV25-1 and TRBJ2-1): EADIYQTPRYLVIGTGKKITLECSQTMGHDKMYWYQQDPGMELHLIHYSYGVNSTEKGDLSSESTVSRIRTEHFPLTLESARPSHTSQYLCASSGVPAFTGVLLSSYNEQFFGPGTRLTVL.

The table lists this clonotype with a few counts. J is TRBJ2-7 and V is TRBV29-1; D uncertain. V was shortened by 2 bases and J by 1 base, with 15 bases between the two germline ends. The CDR3 contains 15 residues. CDR1 SQVTM and CDR2 ANQGSEA come from the germline V gene. The CDR3: CSVEFTSGRSYEQYF. As DNA, the CDR3 is TGCAGCGTTGAATTTACTTCCGGGCGTTCCTACGAGCAGTACTTC.

This chain joins TRBV7-6 and TRBJ1-2, with D possibly being TRBD1 (6 bases). V was cut by 5 bases and J by 6 bases, with 10 bases left in between. The CDR3 length is 12 residues. The germline gives CDR1 SGHVS, CDR2 FNYEAQ. CDR3 loop: CASSTRDNGYTF. CDR3 DNA: TGTGCCAGCAGCACGAGGGACAATGGCTACACCTTC. Looking up the rest from reference TRBV7-6 and TRBJ1-2 gives the full variable domain: GAGVSQSPRYKVTKRGQDVALRCDPISGHVSLYWYRQALGQGPEFLTYFNYEAQQDKSGLPNDRFSAERPEGSISTLTIQRTEQRDSAMYRCASSTRDNGYTFGSGTRLTVV.

The chain joins TRBV7-8 to TRBJ2-5; tentative D call: TRBD2 (6 bases). The V end lost 6 bases, the J end lost 11 bases, and 25 bases lay between the germline ends. The CDR3 covers 15 residues. The germline CDR1 and CDR2 sequences are SGHVS and FQNEAQ. CDR3 protein: CASSPIRAGIYKQYF. In nucleotides, the CDR3 is TGTGCCAGCAGTCCAATCAGAGCGGGTATCTACAAGCAGTACTTC. The variable domain in full, completed from reference TRBV7-8 and TRBJ2-5, reads GAGVSQSPRYKVAKRGQDVALRCDPISGHVSLFWYQQALGQGPEFLTYFQNEAQLDKSGLPSDRFFAERPEGSVSTLKIQRTQQEDSAVYLCASSPIRAGIYKQYFGPGTRLLVL.

This chain joins TRBV28 and TRBJ2-3, with 7 bases matching TRBD1. CDR3 size: 16 residues. After removal of 5 bases from V and 3 bases from J, the junction contained 11 bases not matched to a gene. Germline CDR1 MDHEN, CDR2 SYDVKM. CDR3 sequence reads: CASSQTGALITDTQYF. CDR3 in DNA: TGTGCCAGCAGTCAAACAGGGGCGCTGATTACAGATACGCAGTATTTT.

This clonotype showed up many times. This chain links TRBV11-1 with TRBJ2-3, with D perhaps TRBD1 or TRBD2 (6 bases each). This CDR3 comprises 14 residues. Trimming removed 5 bases at V and 5 bases at J, with 14 bases between. Germline CDR1 and CDR2: SGHAT and FQDESV (reference sequence). The CDR3 spells CASSNQGRGDTQYF. The DNA of the CDR3 is TGTGCCAGCAGCAACCAGGGGCGGGGAGATACGCAGTATTTT.

This clonotype showed up just a few times. The CDR3 DNA follows: TGTGCCAGCAGCTCTCCAGGGGGCGAAGGCACAGATACGCAGTATTTT. It translates to CASSSPGGEGTDTQYF. V is TRBV7-9 and J is TRBJ2-3; TRBD1 aligns across 8 bases. The CDR3 loop spans 16 amino acids. V lost 4 bases, J lost 1 base, and 7 bases stayed unmatched. Germline values: CDR1 SEHNR, CDR2 FQNEAQ (reference sequence).

This clonotype came up a few times. The chain uses TRBV20-1 and TRBJ2-1; D is possibly TRBD2 (5 bases). The ends were cut back, 6 bases at V and 3 bases at J, with 12 bases in the middle. The CDR3 contains 13 residues. The germline V gene has CDR1 DFQATT and CDR2 SNEGSKA (reference sequence). Here the CDR3 DNA reads TGCAGTGCCCTGGCCAGCGGCTACAATGAGCAGTTCTTC. Translating it yields CSALASGYNEQFF.

This clonotype has only a few counts. The chain employs TRBV7-2 and TRBJ1-6; D possibly corresponds to TRBD1 (6 bases). The CDR3 is 16 residues long. Germline V gene lookup returns CDR1 SGHTA and CDR2 FQGNSA. V was pared by 1 base and J by 5 bases, with 12 bases between. The CDR3 DNA follows: TGTGCCAGCAGCTTAGAAGGGGGGGCCAATAATTCACCCCTCCACTTT. Translation: CASSLEGGANNSPLHF.

This chain links TRBV20-1 with TRBJ1-5; 8 nucleotides match TRBD1. CDR3 length: 15 residues. CDR1 is DFQATT and CDR2 is SNEGSKA in the germline V gene (reference sequence). The V segment lost 1 base and the J segment 4 bases; nucleotides outside the gene matches: 6. The CDR3 here is CSARVGQALNQPQHF. CDR3 nucleotide sequence: TGCAGTGCTAGAGTGGGACAGGCACTGAATCAGCCCCAGCATTTT.